Sequencing of this TCR beta chain was carried out in a study of blood T cell repertoires in COVID-19. Sequenced by immunoSEQ multiplex PCR; TCRdb stores in-frame clones only, minus some. The sample includes about 490,000 clones, over 75% seen only once; the top ten take 3.2%. Germline loops: CDR1 MNHEY, CDR2 SMNVEV (reference sequence). V shed 5 bases, J shed 4 bases, and the junction held 9 bases outside the gene matches. The CDR3 spans 15 residues. The sample comprised peripheral blood. J is TRBJ1-2 and V is TRBV27, with 8 bases that match TRBD1. The sequence was collected from a human donor in a cohort sampled during active COVID-19. In DNA, the CDR3 is TGTGCCAGCAGTCCCGGACAGGGACGAGGCTATGGCTACACCTTC. It yields the protein CASSPGQGRGYGYTF.